The present entry profiles one T cell receptor beta chain with its context. Its antigen is still unknown. The data originate from a study of post-analysis software for immune sequencing data. Study-level background: Patients had relapsing-remitting, secondary progressive or progressive-relapsing multiple sclerosis; some lacked subtype.

V shed 3 bases and J 10 bases; nucleotides not matched to a gene: 11. From germline, CDR1 is SNHLY and CDR2 FYNNEI. The CDR3 loop spans 15 amino acids. Unique molecular identifiers were built into the TCR beta cDNA libraries. Each sample of 1 to 10 million input T cells yielded approximately 500,000 cDNA molecules, so each molecule approximated one T cell. TCRdb independently ran MiXCR on the PCR reads; one entry per CDR3 protein. The data show about 540,000 distinct CDR3 sequences, around 36% seen once. Study observations and caveats: In patients, TRBV5-6, TRBV5-1 and TRBV20-1 belonged to roughly five TRBV segments found more frequently than in controls. Clustering by F measure revealed strong co-clustering among samples prepared together in one batch.

The receptor comes from a girl aged 2-17 years with multiple sclerosis. The specimen sequenced was blood. The gene calls are TRBV2 and TRBJ2-7, with 11 nucleotides matching TRBD2. CDR3 loop: CASSELAGGSGAQYF. The DNA for the CDR3 is TGTGCCAGCAGTGAGCTAGCGGGGGGTTCGGGGGCCCAGTACTTC.